This note documents a single T cell receptor beta chain sequence. The antigen is unknown. The method for making cDNA was 5'RACE, and it used 10-nucleotide random UMIs. Each CDR3 protein gets one entry after TCRdb re-called the 5' RACE reads with MiXCR. Of about 80,000 distinct CDR3 sequences in the sample, about 4.5% are singletons; the top ten hold around 5.8%. This specimen belongs to a study of neurological immune-mediated disorders. On the study more broadly: Among the approximately 35 patients with multiple sclerosis, roughly 30 were relapsing-remitting, while 3 were secondary progressive. Whole-study results and caveats: A possible signature was seen in one related-CDR3 cluster, into which phylogenetic grouping placed the repertoires of 18 of 34 multiple sclerosis patients.

The germline V gene has CDR1 LGHDT and CDR2 YNNKEL (reference sequence). The V end lost 4 bases, the J end lost 8 bases, and 14 bases lay between the germline ends. This CDR3 contains 13 residues. Time point given: longitudinal time-point 3. The sequence was obtained from a woman aged 55-75 years with multiple sclerosis. The sequenced material came from PBMCs. This chain connects TRBV3-1 to TRBJ1-2, with TRBD1 as a possible D gene (5 bases). The CDR3 reads CASSPGTSGGYTF. CDR3 DNA: TGTGCCAGCAGCCCAGGGACCTCAGGAGGCTACACCTTC. Drawing the rest from reference TRBV3-1 and TRBJ1-2, the complete variable domain is DTAVSQTPKYLVTQMGNDKSIKCEQNLGHDTMYWYKQDSKKFLKIMFSYNNKELIINETVPNRFSPKSPDKAHLNLHINSLELGDSAVYFCASSPGTSGGYTFGSGTRLTVV.